This TCR beta chain was captured in a study of T-cell reconstitution after alpha-beta-depleted transplantation in children. Germline assignment: CDR1 SGHAT and CDR2 FQNNGV. The CDR3 has 13 residues. The V end lost 4 bases, the J end lost 2 bases, and 7 bases lay between the germline ends. Unique molecular identifiers featured in how the TCRbeta library was prepared. A single record per CDR3 protein comes from TCRdb applying MiXCR to the PCR reads. The sample records under 450,000 distinct CDR3 sequences, about 14% being singletons. The TCR sequence derives from a human donor who donated a stem cell graft to a child with Fanconi anemia. The sequencing here drew on PBMCs, taken from the stem cell graft. This chain uses TRBV11-2 with TRBJ2-3; D not resolved. CDR3 sequence (DNA): TGTGCCAGCAGCTCTGATTTCACAGATACGCAGTATTTT. This sequence encodes CASSSDFTDTQYF.